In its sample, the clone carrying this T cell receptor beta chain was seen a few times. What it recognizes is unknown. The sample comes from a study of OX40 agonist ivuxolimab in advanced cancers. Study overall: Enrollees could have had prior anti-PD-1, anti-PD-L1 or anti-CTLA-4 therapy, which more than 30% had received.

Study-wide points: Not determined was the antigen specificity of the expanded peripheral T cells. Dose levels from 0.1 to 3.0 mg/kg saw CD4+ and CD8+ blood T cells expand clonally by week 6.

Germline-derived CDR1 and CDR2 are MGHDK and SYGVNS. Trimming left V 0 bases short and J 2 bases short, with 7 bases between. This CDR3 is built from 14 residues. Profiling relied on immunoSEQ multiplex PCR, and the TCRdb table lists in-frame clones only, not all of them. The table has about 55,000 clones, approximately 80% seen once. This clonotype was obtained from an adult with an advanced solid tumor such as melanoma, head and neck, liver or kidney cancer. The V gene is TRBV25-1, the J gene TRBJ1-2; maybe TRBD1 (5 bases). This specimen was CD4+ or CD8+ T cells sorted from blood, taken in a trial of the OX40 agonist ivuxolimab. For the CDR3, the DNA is TGTGCCAGCAGTGAATATGGGGGGAACTATGGCTACACCTTC. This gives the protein CASSEYGGNYGYTF.